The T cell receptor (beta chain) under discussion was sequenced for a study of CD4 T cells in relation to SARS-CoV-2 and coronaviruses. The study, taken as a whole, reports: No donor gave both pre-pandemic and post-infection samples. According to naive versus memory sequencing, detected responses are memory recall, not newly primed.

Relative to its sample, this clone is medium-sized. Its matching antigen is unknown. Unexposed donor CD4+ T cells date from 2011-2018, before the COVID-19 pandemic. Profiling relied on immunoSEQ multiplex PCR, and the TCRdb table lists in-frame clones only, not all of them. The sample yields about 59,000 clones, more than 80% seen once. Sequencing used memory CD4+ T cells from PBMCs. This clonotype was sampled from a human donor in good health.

The CDR3 nucleotides read TGCAGCGTTGCCCCCGGGTCGGGAAAGACCCAGTACTTC. This translates into CSVAPGSGKTQYF. This rearrangement joins TRBV29-1 to TRBJ2-5; D might be TRBD2 (5 bases). This CDR3 is built from 13 residues. Germline CDR1 is SQVTM and CDR2 is ANQGSEA. V gave up 4 bases and J gave up 6 bases, with 15 bases separating them.